This T cell receptor (beta chain) appears in the sequencing data of a study of CD8 T cells in ankylosing spondylitis. Study findings and constraints: Matched ankylosing spondylitis synovial fluid reportedly contained a significantly enriched population of disease-linked clones.

Only a few counts were recorded for this clonotype. The antigen remains undetermined. TCRdb reprocessed the 5' RACE reads with MiXCR, giving one entry per CDR3 protein. The profile shows just under 350,000 distinct CDR3 sequences, approximately 15% of them singletons. The origin of this receptor is a male donor with ankylosing spondylitis or in good health (not recorded which). Sequencing was performed on blood, either unsorted or a sorted T cell fraction (not recorded which).

DNA of the CDR3: TGCGCCAGCAGCTCAAGTGGACTAGCGGGAAGGTATGAGCAGTTCTTC. Its protein is CASSSSGLAGRYEQFF. This chain uses TRBV5-1 with TRBJ2-1; TRBD2 agrees at 12 bases. Germline trimming cut 3 bases from V and 8 bases from J; bases unmatched to any gene: 9. CDR3 length equals 16 residues. CDR1 SGHRS and CDR2 YFSETQ come from the germline V gene.